This T cell receptor beta chain was profiled in a study of shared clonotypes between healthy human individuals. Study information: The study enrolled two women and a few men aged 18 to 49. Study-wide points: Across subsets, estimated richness was generally greater for naive than for memory populations.

What CD8 memory combined were CD45RO+ cells and CCR7-negative CD45RA+ TemRA cells. The assay ran at deep level. Sequencing was performed with immunoSEQ multiplex PCR; in TCRdb, only in-frame clones are kept and a portion is missing. The sample includes roughly 300,000 clones, around 86% of them seen just once. About this clone: Its antigen remains unidentified.

Specimen: memory CD8+ T cells sorted from blood. The subset denotes: CD45RO+ cells pooled with CCR7-negative TemRA cells. The receptor was isolated from a man aged 18 to 29 in good health.

The CDR3 spells CASSPTQGPYEQYF. The CDR3 bases are TGTGCCAGCAGTCCCACACAGGGACCCTACGAGCAGTACTTC. The rearrangement joins TRBV27 to TRBJ2-7; perhaps TRBD1 as D (6 bases). The CDR3 is 14 residues long. The V and J ends lost 5 bases and 2 bases respectively, with 13 bases between them. Germline V gene sequence: CDR1 MNHEY, CDR2 SMNVEV (reference sequence).